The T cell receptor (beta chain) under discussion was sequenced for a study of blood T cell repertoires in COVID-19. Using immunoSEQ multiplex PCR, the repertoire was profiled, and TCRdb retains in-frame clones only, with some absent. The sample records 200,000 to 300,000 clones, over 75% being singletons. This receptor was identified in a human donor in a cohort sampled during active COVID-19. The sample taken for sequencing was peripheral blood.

The CDR3 nucleotides are TGTGCCAGTAGCCATACAGGGGGGACCTACGAGCAGTACTTC. It codes for CASSHTGGTYEQYF. This rearrangement joins TRBV19 to TRBJ2-7; 8 bases agree with TRBD1. The germline CDR1 and CDR2 sequences are LNHDA and SQIVND (reference sequence). This CDR3 region has 14 residues. The V gene end was trimmed by 6 bases and the J gene end by 2 bases; junction bases not matched to a gene: 6.